The present entry profiles one T cell receptor (beta chain) with its context. It was with 60 Vbeta and 13 Jbeta primers that the PCR ran. Assay used: immunoSEQ multiplex PCR; TCRdb lists only in-frame clones, some missing. This sample yields over 200,000 clones, of which roughly 82% are seen a single time; about 6.1% belongs to the top ten. These data belong to a study of cytomegalovirus exposure and HLA in healthy donors. Study summary: HLA-typed donors were the source of around 77 million unique TCRs held in an early data release.

The CDR3 contains 15 residues. CDR1 is MGHRA and CDR2 is YSYEKL in the germline V gene. Trimming shortened V by 0 bases and J by 7 bases, and 13 bases separated the two germline ends. Sequenced input: PBMCs. This receptor was identified in a middle-aged man in good health and CMV-seropositive. The J gene is TRBJ1-5, the V gene TRBV4-1, with a weak D call TRBD1 (6 bases). CDR3 residues: CASSQDRGFRQPQHF. The CDR3 nucleotides read TGCGCCAGCAGCCAAGATAGGGGGTTCAGGCAGCCCCAGCATTTT.